The clone carrying this T cell receptor beta chain was observed a handful of times. As yet, its antigen is unknown. Primed by a sample-barcoded 5' primer and a J-beta primer mix, a second PCR proceeded for roughly 6 to 12 cycles. TCRdb redid the calling of the 5' RACE reads with MiXCR, one entry per CDR3 protein. The table records about 730,000 distinct CDR3 sequences, around 40% of them present only once. There were healthy Caucasian individuals from Russia, aged about 6 to 90, serving as donors. Roughly 9.2 milliliters was the volume of peripheral blood drawn from each donor. Germline V gene sequence: CDR1 LNHDA, CDR2 SQIVND (reference sequence). V lost 6 bases, J lost 3 bases, and 6 bases stayed unmatched. This CDR3 contains 14 residues. The sample comes from a study of blood T cells in healthy people across ages. Study-wide results and caveats: Any changes in expanded clonotypes were possibly confounded, as donor CMV status remained unknown.

V gene TRBV19 combines with J gene TRBJ2-7; 9 nucleotides line up with TRBD1. The TCR sequence derives from a woman aged 55-69 years in good health. The sequencing input was blood. The CDR3 loop is CASSGTGPVYEQYF. CDR3 nucleotide sequence: TGTGCCAGTAGCGGGACAGGGCCCGTCTACGAGCAGTACTTC.